The 14 T cell receptor beta chains below all came from one sample that was sequenced in a study of response to subunit inactivated influenza vaccine. TCRdb re-called the RT-PCR reads with MiXCR, one entry per CDR3 protein. The data show some 300,000 distinct CDR3 sequences, 20% to 25% seen once. Sample: PBMCs from blood, taken less than 22 months after vaccination. These TCRs come from a man aged 45-69 years who received an inactivated influenza vaccine.

This chain connects TRBV4-3 to TRBJ2-1; D is perhaps TRBD1 (6 bases). This CDR3 contains 17 residues. The germline V gene has CDR1 LGHNA and CDR2 YSLEER. The germline V and J ends were trimmed by 0 bases and 0 bases, with 12 bases remaining between them. CDR3 sequence (DNA): TGCGCCAGCAGCCAAGATACGCCAGGGGTCTCCTACAATGAGCAGTTCTTC. Translating gives CASSQDTPGVSYNEQFF.

This clonotype was counted a few times. The chain employs TRBV9 and TRBJ1-2; D gene ambiguous. Germline CDR1 SGDLS, CDR2 YYNGEE. The CDR3 sequence is 15 residues long. V was clipped by 0 bases and J by 4 bases, with 13 bases between them. CDR3 DNA sequence: TGTGCCAGCAGCGTAGACGGTGGGTCCCGCTATGGCTACACCTTC. Amino acids: CASSVDGGSRYGYTF. The variable domain in full, with the rest retrieved from reference TRBV9 and TRBJ1-2, is DSGVTQTPKHLITATGQRVTLRCSPRSGDLSVYWYQQSLDQGLQFLIQYYNGEERAKGNILERFSAQQFPDLHSELNLSSLELGDSALYFCASSVDGGSRYGYTFGSGTRLTVV.

This clonotype was found many times. This chain joins TRBV6-5 and TRBJ1-1; tentatively, D is TRBD1 (6 bases). V shed 2 bases and J shed 1 base, with 11 bases lying between them. The CDR3 has 15 amino acids. Germline lookup yields CDR1 MNHEY and CDR2 SVGAGI. The CDR3 protein is CASSYEQGRNTEAFF. CDR3 bases: TGTGCCAGCAGTTACGAACAGGGAAGGAACACTGAAGCTTTCTTT.

This clonotype was seen more than once but under ten times. The chain combines TRBV7-6 with TRBJ2-1; no reliable D call. There are 13 residues in the CDR3. Per the germline V gene, CDR1 is SGHVS and CDR2 is FNYEAQ. V lost 5 bases, J lost 0 bases, and 5 bases lay in between. The CDR3 region has the DNA TGTGCCAGCAGCCGTGGCTCCTACAATGAGCAGTTCTTC. Protein: CASSRGSYNEQFF.

The chain carries TRBV7-2 and TRBJ2-7; maybe TRBD1 (6 bases). The CDR3 is 13 residues long. V lost 6 bases to trimming and J lost 3 bases, with 12 bases between them. CDR1 and CDR2 from the germline V gene are SGHTA and FQGNSA. This chain's CDR3 is CASRLNRDYEQYF. The CDR3, as DNA: TGTGCCAGCAGGTTAAACAGGGACTACGAGCAGTACTTC. Combining the CDR3 with reference TRBV7-2 and TRBJ2-7 gives the whole variable domain GAGVSQSPSNKVTEKGKDVELRCDPISGHTALYWYRQSLGQGLEFLIYFQGNSAPDKSGLPSDRFSAERTGGSVSTLTIQRTQQEDSAVYLCASRLNRDYEQYFGPGTRLTVT.

The chain carries TRBV5-1 and TRBJ2-3, with TRBD1 as a possible D gene (6 bases). Trimming shortened V by 0 bases and J by 2 bases, and 10 bases separated the two germline ends. The CDR3 totals 15 residues. CDR1 is SGHRS and CDR2 is YFSETQ in the germline V gene. CDR3: CASSLAGTTTDTQYF. The DNA of the CDR3 is TGCGCCAGCAGCTTGGCCGGGACAACCACAGATACGCAGTATTTT. The whole variable domain, remainder taken from reference TRBV5-1 and TRBJ2-3, is KAGVTQTPRYLIKTRGQQVTLSCSPISGHRSVSWYQQTPGQGLQFLFEYFSETQRNKGNFPGRFSGRQFSNSRSEMNVSTLELGDSALYLCASSLAGTTTDTQYFGPGTRLTVL.

This clonotype was picked up many times. The chain couples TRBV20-1 to TRBJ1-5; maybe TRBD1 (6 bases). Germline V gives CDR1 DFQATT, CDR2 SNEGSKA (reference sequence). Trimming cost V 4 bases and J 4 bases, with 17 bases left between them. The CDR3 runs to 15 residues. The CDR3 reads CSAKYRTALNQPQHF. In DNA form, the CDR3 reads TGCAGTGCTAAGTATAGGACAGCTCTAAATCAGCCCCAGCATTTT.

This chain links TRBV6-1 with TRBJ2-6, with D unclear. The V and J ends lost 6 bases and 2 bases respectively, with 5 bases between them. The CDR3 has 13 amino acids. Per the germline V gene, CDR1 is MNHNS and CDR2 is SASEGT. The chain's CDR3 is CASRITGANVLTF. CDR3 nucleotide sequence: TGTGCCAGCAGGATAACTGGGGCCAACGTCCTGACTTTC.

This clonotype was recorded a few times. The gene calls are TRBV6-1 and TRBJ1-2; 9 bases line up with TRBD1. The CDR3 runs 14 residues. Germline-derived CDR1 and CDR2 are MNHNS and SASEGT. J was trimmed by 8 bases and V by 4 bases; bases with no gene match: 8. CDR3 nucleotides: TGTGCCAGCAGTGCCGGGACAGGGTTAGGAGGCTACACCTTC. Translated: CASSAGTGLGGYTF.

In its sample, this clonotype was seen many times. The chain combines TRBV11-2 with TRBJ2-5, with a weak D call TRBD2 (7 bases). The CDR3 has 16 amino acids. Germline V gene sequence: CDR1 SGHAT, CDR2 FQNNGV. The ends were cut back, 4 bases at V and 5 bases at J, with 20 bases in the middle. The CDR3 DNA reads TGTGCCAGCAGCTCCCTGCGGGGGCCACGGCGGGAGACCCAGTACTTC. Translating gives CASSSLRGPRRETQYF.

The rearrangement links TRBV11-1 to TRBJ2-6; TRBD1 is a possible D gene (6 bases). CDR3 size: 16 residues. Germline-derived CDR1 and CDR2 are SGHAT and FQDESV (reference sequence). Trimming left V 3 bases short and J 3 bases short, with 12 bases between. The CDR3 region has the DNA TGTGCCAGCAGCTTGATTCAGGGGCTTGGGGCCAACGTCCTGACTTTC. Protein: CASSLIQGLGANVLTF.

V and J are TRBV20-1 and TRBJ2-1, with D possibly TRBD2 on 7 matching bases. CDR1 and CDR2 (germline): DFQATT, SNEGSKA (reference sequence). This CDR3 comprises 12 residues. Trimming took off 6 bases at V and 9 bases at J, with 15 bases between the two ends. CDR3 protein: CSADRGGPEQFF. DNA of the CDR3: TGCAGTGCAGATAGGGGGGGGCCTGAGCAGTTCTTC.

This clonotype was counted only a few times. The genes are TRBV7-8 and TRBJ2-1; 9 positions agree with TRBD1. This CDR3 has 13 residues. Germline CDR1 is SGHVS and CDR2 is FQNEAQ. V lost 5 bases, J lost 6 bases, and 2 bases stayed unmatched. CDR3: CASSQGQGNEQFF. DNA for the CDR3: TGTGCCAGCAGCCAGGGACAGGGCAATGAGCAGTTCTTC.

J is TRBJ1-6 and V is TRBV27; D gene unclear. The CDR3 covers 15 residues. The V end lost 5 bases, the J end lost 0 bases, and 8 bases lay between the germline ends. The germline gives CDR1 MNHEY, CDR2 SMNVEV (reference sequence). CDR3 in amino acids: CASSEGSSYNSPLHF. The CDR3 DNA sequence: TGTGCCAGCAGTGAGGGTAGCTCCTATAATTCACCCCTCCACTTT.